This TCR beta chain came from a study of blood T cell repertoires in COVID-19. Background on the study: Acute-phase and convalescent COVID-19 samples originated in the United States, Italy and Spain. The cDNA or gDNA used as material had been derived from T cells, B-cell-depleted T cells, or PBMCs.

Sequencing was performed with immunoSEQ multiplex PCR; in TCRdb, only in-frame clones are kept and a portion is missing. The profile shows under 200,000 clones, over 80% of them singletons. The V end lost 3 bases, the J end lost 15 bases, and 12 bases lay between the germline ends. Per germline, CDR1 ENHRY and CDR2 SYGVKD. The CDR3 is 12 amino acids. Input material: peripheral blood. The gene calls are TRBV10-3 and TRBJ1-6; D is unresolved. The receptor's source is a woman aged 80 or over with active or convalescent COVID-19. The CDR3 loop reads CAISDAGLVLHF. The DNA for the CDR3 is TGTGCCATCAGTGACGCGGGGTTGGTCCTCCACTTT.